The sequence of this TCR beta chain was determined in a study of cytomegalovirus exposure and HLA in healthy donors. Study-level results: An analysis done earlier found most TCR beta V segments productive about 87% or about 30% of the time. DRB1 had the most TCR associations and HLA-C the fewest, a later analysis found, with rates varying by HLA locus. Altogether, 150 or so TCR beta chains were recorded as cytomegalovirus-associated.

PCR primers comprised 60 Vbeta and 13 Jbeta primers. The data were produced by immunoSEQ multiplex PCR, yet TCRdb's version contains in-frame clones alone and is incomplete. The repertoire holds around 150,000 clones, with 65% to 80% as singletons. This clone has only one observation. Antigen unknown. The CDR3 has 15 residues. V shed 7 bases and J 5 bases; nucleotides not matched to a gene: 9. CDR1 LNHDA and CDR2 SQIVND come from the germline V gene (reference sequence). The rearrangement uses TRBV19 and TRBJ2-1, with TRBD1 matching 9 bases. The TCR was taken from a male donor in good health and CMV-seronegative. Specimen: PBMCs. CDR3 nucleotides: TGTGCCAGTACCCAGCCGGGACAGGGTCACAATGAGCAGTTCTTC. Amino acid sequence: CASTQPGQGHNEQFF.